These T cell receptor beta chains were read from a single sample in a study of blood T cell repertoires in COVID-19. Sequencing used immunoSEQ multiplex PCR; TCRdb keeps in-frame clones, though not all of them. The table has tens of thousands of clones, approximately 78% seen once. The sample taken for sequencing was peripheral blood. The receptors stem from a human donor in a cohort sampled during active COVID-19. CDR3s include the opening cysteine and the closing phenylalanine or tryptophan. A D gene is named only where the DNA matches it firmly. Some rows have no size entry. The others give once, few or many, or a class for an expanded clone.

>.|.|TRBJ1-2|TRBV5-6
CASSPGTYGYTF
TGTGCCAGCTCTCCAGGGACTTATGGCTACACCTTC
>.|.|TRBJ1-3|TRBV6-5
CASSRDLGGGNTIYF
TGTGCCAGCAGTCGTGACCTGGGGGGTGGAAACACCATATATTTT
>.|once|TRBJ1-1|TRBV5-4
CASSSDRLETDTEAFF
TGTGCCAGCAGCTCCGACAGGTTGGAGACGGACACTGAAGCTTTCTTT
>.|.|TRBJ1-4|TRBV5-4
CASSLTVTNEKLFF
TGTGCCAGCAGCTTGACAGTAACTAATGAAAAACTGTTTTTT
>TRBD1|.|TRBJ2-6|TRBV7-8
CASSLRGQGISGANVLTF
TGTGCCAGCAGCCTTAGGGGACAGGGGATCTCTGGGGCCAACGTCCTGACTTTC
>.|.|TRBJ1-5|TRBV19
CASRERIGQEGNQPQHF
TGTGCCAGTAGGGAGAGGATCGGGCAGGAGGGGAATCAGCCCCAGCATTTT
>.|.|TRBJ2-5|TRBV30
CAWSVYREGTQYF
TGTGCCTGGAGTGTATACAGGGAGGGGACCCAGTACTTC
>TRBD1|.|TRBJ1-1|TRBV10-1
CATPTGLGTEAFF
TGCGCCACCCCGACAGGGCTGGGTACTGAAGCTTTCTTT
>.|once|TRBJ2-7|TRBV9
CASSVSGSGEQYF
TGTGCCAGCAGCGTAAGTGGGTCGGGGGAGCAGTACTTC
>.|.|TRBJ1-4|TRBV6-1
CASSDRLATNEKLFF
TGTGCCAGCAGTGACCGGCTAGCAACTAATGAAAAACTGTTTTTT
>.|.|TRBJ1-5|TRBV3-1/TRBV3-2
CASSPDGDQPQHF
TGTGCCAGCAGCCCGGACGGGGATCAGCCCCAGCATTTT
>.|.|TRBJ2-7|TRBV18
CASSARDRTSGEQYF
TGTGCCAGCTCAGCCCGCGACAGGACTTCGGGGGAGCAGTACTTC
>TRBD1|.|TRBJ2-3|TRBV5-6
CASSYLATGAHTQYF
TGTGCCAGCAGCTACCTAGCGACAGGGGCACATACGCAGTATTTT
>TRBD1|.|TRBJ1-1|TRBV4-1
CASSQVGTGVNTEAFF
TGCGCCAGCAGCCAAGTTGGGACAGGGGTGAACACTGAAGCTTTCTTT
>.|.|TRBJ1-1|TRBV18
CASSPPLGGTEAFF
TGTGCCAGCTCACCACCGTTGGGCGGGACTGAAGCTTTCTTT
>.|.|TRBJ2-3|TRBV2
CASSMEPDTQYF
TGTGCCAGCAGCATGGAGCCAGATACGCAGTATTTT
>.|.|TRBJ2-5|TRBV11-2
CASSLDFSPETQYF
TGTGCCAGCAGCTTAGATTTCAGTCCGGAGACCCAGTACTTC
>.|.|TRBJ2-7|TRBV5-1
CASSLAGESYEQYF
TGCGCCAGCAGCTTGGCCGGGGAGTCCTACGAGCAGTACTTC
>.|few|TRBJ1-6|TRBV5-1
CASRVDFGGRNSPLHF
TGCGCCAGCAGGGTCGACTTCGGGGGTCGTAATTCACCCCTCCACTTT
>.|.|TRBJ1-2|TRBV12-5
CASGLSGGGGYTF
TGTGCTAGTGGTTTGAGCGGGGGCGGTGGCTACACCTTC
>.|.|TRBJ1-1|TRBV11-3
CASSLYYGDTEAFF
TGTGCCAGCAGCCTTTACTACGGGGACACTGAAGCTTTCTTT
>TRBD1|.|TRBJ1-6|TRBV18
CASSLRDRNSPLHF
TGTGCCAGCTCGCTCCGGGACAGAAATTCACCCCTCCACTTT
>TRBD1|once|TRBJ2-7|TRBV5-1
CASSAQGTGGYEQYF
TGCGCCAGCAGCGCCCAAGGGACAGGGGGCTACGAGCAGTACTTC
>TRBD2|.|TRBJ2-3|TRBV28
CASSYPTGTSGAYTQYF
TGTGCCAGCAGTTACCCTACCGGGACTAGCGGGGCATATACGCAGTATTTT
>TRBD1|.|TRBJ2-3|TRBV14
CASSQGPGGRTDTQYF
TGTGCCAGCAGCCAAGGGCCAGGGGGCCGCACAGATACGCAGTATTTT
>.|.|TRBJ2-2|TRBV19
CASSIVPNRAGELFF
TGTGCCAGTAGTATAGTCCCCAACAGGGCCGGGGAGCTGTTTTTT
>TRBD1|.|TRBJ1-1|TRBV14
CASSQVGQGGGGTEAFF
TGTGCCAGCAGCCAAGTAGGACAGGGAGGGGGAGGCACTGAAGCTTTCTTT
>.|.|TRBJ1-5|TRBV24-1
CATSKGAAGGNQPQHF
TGTGCCACATCTAAAGGGGCCGCTGGCGGCAATCAGCCCCAGCATTTT
>TRBD1|.|TRBJ1-4|TRBV19
CASSIYRQGAVEKLFF
TGTGCCAGTAGTATATACCGACAGGGGGCGGTTGAAAAACTGTTTTTT
>.|once|TRBJ2-7|TRBV5-6
CASSDRQVTSEQYF
TGTGCCAGCAGCGATCGACAGGTTACCAGCGAGCAGTACTTC
>.|.|TRBJ1-2|TRBV2
CASSPEGGYTF
TGTGCCAGCAGCCCTGAGGGAGGCTACACCTTC
>TRBD2|.|TRBJ2-3|TRBV7-9
CASSLGSGGDTDTQYF
TGTGCCAGCAGCTTAGGTAGCGGGGGAGACACAGATACGCAGTATTTT
>.|.|TRBJ1-3|TRBV5-4
CASSLAENGGSGNTIYF
TGTGCCAGCAGCTTGGCAGAGAACGGGGGCTCTGGAAACACCATATATTTT
>.|.|TRBJ2-5|TRBV2
CASSGYSGETQYF
TGTGCCAGCAGTGGATACTCGGGGGAGACCCAGTACTTC
>TRBD1|.|TRBJ2-5|TRBV5-1
CASKSGTGEETQYF
TGCGCCAGCAAGTCCGGGACAGGGGAAGAGACCCAGTACTTC
>TRBD2|.|TRBJ2-1|TRBV4-1
CASSLSPAGAYNEQFF
TGCGCCAGCAGCCTAAGTCCAGCGGGGGCATACAATGAGCAGTTCTTC
>TRBD1|.|TRBJ1-2|TRBV2
CASTQRQGVDTNYGYTF
TGTGCCAGCACCCAAAGACAGGGGGTGGACACAAACTATGGCTACACCTTC
>.|once|TRBJ1-2|TRBV2
CASSLLTGDYGYTF
TGTGCCAGCAGTCTTTTAACGGGGGACTATGGCTACACCTTC
>TRBD2|.|TRBJ2-3|TRBV9
CASSPGLAGGQDTQYF
TGTGCCAGCAGCCCCGGACTAGCGGGGGGGCAGGATACGCAGTATTTT
>TRBD1|.|TRBJ1-2|TRBV19
CASSPDRGAYGGTF
TGTGCCAGTAGCCCGGACAGGGGTGCCTATGGGGGCACCTTC
>TRBD1|.|TRBJ1-1|TRBV5-1
CASSTDRGQTEAFF
TGCGCCAGCAGCACAGACAGGGGGCAGACTGAAGCTTTCTTT
>TRBD1|.|TRBJ2-1|TRBV5-1
CASSSQGARAYEQFF
TGCGCCAGCAGCTCACAGGGGGCGCGGGCCTATGAGCAGTTCTTC
>TRBD2|.|TRBJ2-5|TRBV5-4
CASSLGSGGAHETQYF
TGTGCCAGCAGCTTGGGTAGCGGGGGGGCTCACGAGACCCAGTACTTC
>TRBD2|.|TRBJ2-5|TRBV3-1/TRBV3-2
CASSQGLAGGTSQETQYF
TGTGCCAGCAGTCAAGGACTAGCGGGGGGGACCTCACAAGAGACCCAGTACTTC